The 12 T cell receptor beta chains in this list originate from one sample, sequenced in a study of T cell repertoires in cytomegalovirus infection. A single record per CDR3 protein comes from TCRdb applying MiXCR to the reads. The profile shows fewer than 650,000 distinct CDR3 sequences, about 39% of them singletons. The antigens for these receptors are not known. The sample in question was cultured PBMCs, obtained from culture after CMV antigen stimulation. The origin of the receptors is a human donor in good health (CMV status not recorded). Some clones in this sample may be carry-over from other donors' samples.

This clonotype was observed a handful of times. V usage is TRBV7-2 and J usage is TRBJ1-6, with unresolved D. Germline loops: CDR1 SGHTA, CDR2 FQGNSA. The CDR3 spans 17 residues. Between the trimmed V and J ends, which lost 0 bases and 10 bases, there was a span of 19 bases. In DNA form, the CDR3 reads TGTGCCAGCAGCTTAGCGAGGATCGGGTCAGGCGACTCACCCCTCCACTTT. This codes for CASSLARIGSGDSPLHF.

This sequence joins TRBV19 and TRBJ2-5; 8 bases agree with TRBD1. CDR1 is LNHDA, CDR2 SQIVND, per germline (reference sequence). The CDR3 has 20 residues. Unmatched junction bases numbered 22, after V lost 3 bases and J lost 4 bases. This chain's CDR3 is CASSMFLAGTGGEKLETQYF. The CDR3 DNA reads TGTGCCAGTAGTATGTTCCTTGCCGGGACAGGAGGGGAAAAATTAGAGACCCAGTACTTC.

This clonotype was detected only a few times. CDR3 coding DNA: TGTGCCAGCAGCTTAGTAGCGACAGGGGGCTCCTACGAGCAGTACTTC. Its translation: CASSLVATGGSYEQYF. The chain carries TRBV7-2 and TRBJ2-7; the match to TRBD1 covers 9 bases. The V and J ends lost 1 base and 0 bases, in that order; junction bases with no gene match: 4. CDR1 and CDR2 from the germline V gene are SGHTA and FQGNSA. The CDR3 sequence is 16 residues long.

J is TRBJ2-7 and V is TRBV7-2; either TRBD1 or TRBD2 may fit D (5 bases each). The V end was cut by 4 bases, the J end by 2 bases, with 9 bases between. The germline V gene encodes CDR1 SGHTA and CDR2 FQGNSA. There are 13 residues in the CDR3. The CDR3 DNA sequence: TGTGCCAGCAGCTGGGGGACGGCCTACGAGCAGTACTTC. This sequence encodes CASSWGTAYEQYF.

The chain combines TRBV18 with TRBJ2-7; D is unresolved. This CDR3 is 13 amino acids long. V dropped 2 bases and J dropped 3 bases, with 8 bases sitting between them. CDR1 KGHSH and CDR2 LQKENI come from the germline V gene. The CDR3 sequence is CASSPLGGYEQYF. In DNA, the CDR3 is TGTGCCAGCTCACCATTGGGTGGCTACGAGCAGTACTTC.

V usage is TRBV20-1 and J usage is TRBJ1-1, with a weak D call TRBD1 (5 bases). The CDR3 contains 13 residues. V lost 3 bases and J 0 bases, leaving 8 bases between the germline ends. The germline V gene has CDR1 DFQATT and CDR2 SNEGSKA (reference sequence). This chain's CDR3 is CSARTDMNTEAFF. The CDR3 DNA reads TGCAGTGCTAGGACAGACATGAACACTGAAGCTTTCTTT.

This clonotype was seen repeatedly, ten times or more. The chain has TRBV7-2 and TRBJ1-6; D ambiguous. Trimming removed 3 bases from V and 6 bases from J, with 3 bases in between. CDR3 length: 12 residues. Germline lookup yields CDR1 SGHTA and CDR2 FQGNSA. The CDR3 coding sequence is TGTGCCAGCAGCTTGGGTAATTCACCCCTCCACTTT. Its protein product is CASSLGNSPLHF.

This clonotype appeared a few times. The chain recombines TRBV12-3 or TRBV12-4 with TRBJ2-5; the match to TRBD1 covers 9 bases. The ends lost 6 bases at V and 4 bases at J; junction bases unmatched: 3. This CDR3 region has 13 residues. The CDR3 DNA reads as TGTGCCAGCAGAACGGACAGGGGAGAGACCCAGTACTTC. It encodes CASRTDRGETQYF.

This clonotype was seen a few times. CDR3 loop: CASSPPKPNYGYTF. The CDR3 bases are TGTGCCAGCTCACCACCGAAACCCAACTATGGCTACACCTTC. The chain joins TRBV18 to TRBJ1-2; D gene uncertain. Germline CDR1 KGHSH, CDR2 LQKENI. V was shortened by 0 bases and J by 2 bases, with 7 bases between the two germline ends. This CDR3 comprises 14 residues.

This clonotype has more than one count but fewer than ten. The rearrangement links TRBV28 to TRBJ1-4; weak D call: TRBD1 (5 bases). CDR3 size: 16 residues. V lost 5 bases and J lost 7, with 20 bases in between. Germline-derived CDR1 and CDR2 are MDHEN and SYDVKM. The CDR3 DNA reads as TGTGCCAGCAGTCCCACCAGGCGGGACCGTGCTGAAAAACTGTTTTTT. Translating it yields CASSPTRRDRAEKLFF. Based on the CDR3 plus reference TRBV28 and TRBJ1-4, the full variable domain is DVKVTQSSRYLVKRTGEKVFLECVQDMDHENMFWYRQDPGLGLRLIYFSYDVKMKEKGDIPEGYSVSREKKERFSLILESASTNQTSMYLCASSPTRRDRAEKLFFGSGTQLSVL.

In this sample, this clonotype turned up many times. The rearrangement uses TRBV7-9 and TRBJ2-7; 8 bases map to TRBD1. Per germline, CDR1 SEHNR and CDR2 FQNEAQ (reference sequence). CDR3 length: 14 amino acids. With V trimmed by 4 bases and J by 2 bases, 4 bases remained unmatched. This CDR3 is CASSSGQGAYEQYF. DNA of the CDR3: TGTGCCAGCAGCTCTGGACAGGGAGCCTACGAGCAGTACTTC.

This clonotype was seen ten or more times. The chain is built from TRBV11-2 and TRBJ2-3, with 11 nucleotides matching TRBD1. Per the germline V gene, CDR1 is SGHAT and CDR2 is FQNNGV. The CDR3 runs to 17 residues. The V gene end was trimmed by 4 bases and the J gene end by 1 base; junction bases not matched to a gene: 7. The CDR3 is CASSSLKDRGRTDTQYF. The CDR3 nucleotides read TGTGCCAGCAGCTCGTTAAAGGACAGGGGGCGCACAGATACGCAGTATTTT.